These T cell receptor beta chains were read from a single sample in a study of sequential checkpoint blockade in melanoma. This table comes from immunoSEQ multiplex PCR, and its TCRdb copy is limited to in-frame clones, with some not included. The repertoire consists of more than 25,000 clones, with 85% to 90% occurring once and the leading ten covering about 14%. The sequences come from CD8+ T cells sorted from blood (inferred from file names), collected from a patient given nivolumab and ipilimumab in sequence. The origin of the receptors is a human donor with melanoma. Both conserved end residues are part of each CDR3. The D gene is left open where the match is weak. Some rows have no size entry. The others give once, few or many, or a class for an expanded clone.

length,V,size,D,J,CDR3,DNA
15,TRBV7-9,NA,NA,TRBJ1-1,CASSHVGHGNTEAFF,TGTGCCAGCAGCCACGTAGGACACGGGAACACTGAAGCTTTCTTT
16,TRBV5-8,NA,TRBD1,TRBJ1-1,CASSRGQGARDTEAFF,TGTGCCAGCAGCAGAGGTCAGGGGGCTCGCGACACTGAAGCTTTCTTT
15,TRBV7-6,once,NA,TRBJ2-5,CASSWGGISTETQYF,TGTGCCAGCAGCTGGGGCGGCATTTCGACAGAGACCCAGTACTTC
17,TRBV7-2,NA,TRBD2,TRBJ2-1,CASSHRSGTSGYNEQFF,TGTGCCAGCAGCCATCGCTCCGGGACTAGCGGTTACAATGAGCAGTTCTTC
15,TRBV28,NA,TRBD1,TRBJ1-2,CASSLGGQGADGYTF,TGTGCCAGCAGTTTAGGGGGCCAGGGGGCAGATGGCTACACCTTC
14,TRBV28,NA,TRBD2,TRBJ2-1,CASSFRLADNEQFF,TGTGCCAGCAGTTTTCGTCTAGCGGACAATGAGCAGTTCTTC
16,TRBV7-9,NA,NA,TRBJ1-5,CASSLFTGGENQPQHF,TGTGCCAGCAGCTTATTTACAGGAGGGGAGAATCAGCCCCAGCATTTT
13,TRBV15,NA,NA,TRBJ1-4,CATSGRTNEKLFF,TGTGCCACCAGCGGCAGGACTAATGAAAAACTGTTTTTT
16,TRBV5-1,NA,TRBD2,TRBJ2-1,CASSWESGGSYNEQFF,TGCGCCAGCAGCTGGGAATCGGGGGGGTCGTACAATGAGCAGTTCTTC
13,TRBV5-6,once,NA,TRBJ2-3,CASSSGSPDTQYF,TGTGCCAGCAGCTCCGGGTCTCCAGATACGCAGTATTTT